Reported below is one T cell receptor beta chain. Measured with immunoSEQ multiplex PCR; TCRdb has only the in-frame clones, and not every one. The data contain 15,000 to 20,000 clones, roughly 80% of them singletons. The data were taken from a study of T cells in localized non-small cell lung cancer. V gave up 5 bases and J gave up 6 bases, with 19 bases separating them. The length of the CDR3 is 15 residues. The germline CDR1 and CDR2 sequences are SGHRS and YFSETQ. The source of this sequence is a man aged 40 to 70 with stage I lung adenocarcinoma. The rearrangement joins TRBV5-1 to TRBJ2-3; TRBD2 might be the D (6 bases). The sequenced sample was peripheral blood, obtained before any cancer treatment. The CDR3 region has the DNA TGCGCCAGCAGGTTTATGGGACTGGGTATGGATACGCAGTATTTT. It encodes CASRFMGLGMDTQYF.